A single sample gave rise to the 22 T cell receptor beta chains below, sequenced in a study of blood T cell repertoires in COVID-19. The table came from immunoSEQ multiplex PCR; TCRdb's copy has only in-frame clones and leaves some out. The table has 200,000 to 250,000 clones, around nine tenths seen once. Specimen: peripheral blood. The receptors were gathered from a woman aged 60 to 75 with acute or convalescent COVID-19.

This clone has at least ten counts. The rearrangement links TRBV30 to TRBJ2-7; tentative D call: TRBD2 (6 bases). The CDR3 covers 14 residues. Trimming shortened V by 2 bases and J by 7 bases, and 18 bases separated the two germline ends. CDR1 GTSNPN and CDR2 SVGIG come from the germline V gene (reference sequence). CDR3 residues: CAWSPGTVVTEQYF. The CDR3 DNA reads as TGTGCCTGGAGTCCCGGGACTGTGGTTACGGAGCAGTACTTC.

The chain links TRBV7-8 to TRBJ1-2; TRBD1 matches 9 bases. The CDR3 sequence is 14 residues long. CDR1 is SGHVS and CDR2 is FQNEAQ in the germline V gene. The J segment lost 8 bases and the V segment lost 1 base, leaving 5 bases of the junction unmatched. The CDR3, as DNA: TGTGCCAGCAGCTTAGGGGACAGGGCGGGGGGCTACACCTTC. It codes for CASSLGDRAGGYTF.

The chain has TRBV5-5 and TRBJ1-4, with D unclear. Germline CDR1 is SGHKS and CDR2 is YYEKEE (reference sequence). The CDR3 covers 14 residues. Trimming pared 0 bases from V and 5 bases from J, leaving 8 bases between. The CDR3 is CASSLGHLNEKLFF. Here the CDR3 DNA reads TGTGCCAGCAGCTTGGGCCACTTGAATGAAAAACTGTTTTTT.

The J gene is TRBJ2-3, the V gene TRBV18, with 7 bases fitting TRBD1. CDR1 is KGHSH, CDR2 LQKENI, per germline. The CDR3 is made up of 14 amino acids. J was trimmed by 6 bases and V by 0 bases; bases with no gene match: 3. CDR3 in amino acids: CASSPPTGQDTQYF. CDR3 coding DNA: TGTGCCAGCTCACCACCAACGGGACAGGATACGCAGTATTTT.

This clone occurred once. V is TRBV7-9 and J is TRBJ2-2; possible D gene TRBD2, 5 bases. Between the trimmed V and J ends, which lost 0 bases and 4 bases, there was a span of 12 bases. This CDR3 has 16 amino acids. Germline V lookup: CDR1 SEHNR, CDR2 FQNEAQ (reference sequence). The CDR3: CASSLAPGITTGELFF. CDR3 nucleotide sequence: TGTGCCAGCAGCTTAGCGCCGGGGATTACCACCGGGGAGCTGTTTTTT.

This clone was detected only once. This rearrangement joins TRBV7-8 to TRBJ2-7; the D gene is possibly TRBD2 (5 bases). V was cut by 0 bases and J by 4 bases, with 13 bases left in between. CDR1 is SGHVS and CDR2 is FQNEAQ in the germline V gene. CDR3 length: 15 residues. The CDR3 DNA is TGTGCCAGCAGCTTAGCGCGGGTAGCAGAGTACGAGCAGTACTTC. This codes for CASSLARVAEYEQYF.

V and J are TRBV30 and TRBJ2-3, with D perhaps TRBD2 (5 bases). The CDR3 is made up of 15 amino acids. V gave up 2 bases and J gave up 6 bases, with 18 bases separating them. CDR1 and CDR2 (germline): GTSNPN, SVGIG (reference sequence). CDR3 sequence: CAWSFPSGGWDTQYF. The CDR3 nucleotides read TGTGCCTGGAGTTTTCCGAGCGGAGGCTGGGATACGCAGTATTTT. The full variable domain, rest sourced from reference TRBV30 and TRBJ2-3, is SQTIHQWPATLVQPVGSPLSLECTVEGTSNPNLYWYRQAAGRGLQLLFYSVGIGQISSEVPQNLSASRPQDRQFILSSKKLLLSDSGFYLCAWSFPSGGWDTQYFGPGTRLTVL.

Here the CDR3 reads CASSDSNRNTEAFF. The DNA of the CDR3 is TGTGCCAGCAGTGACTCGAACAGGAACACTGAAGCTTTCTTT. The rearrangement uses TRBV6-4 and TRBJ1-1; D uncertain. The CDR3 covers 14 residues. V dropped 0 bases and J dropped 1 base, with 6 bases sitting between them. The germline V gene encodes CDR1 MRHNA and CDR2 SNTAGT.

The CDR3 loop reads CASSWDRGEQYF. CDR3 DNA sequence: TGTGCCAGCAGTTGGGACAGGGGCGAGCAGTACTTC. The chain combines TRBV2 with TRBJ2-7, with 10 bases fitting TRBD1. Germline lookup yields CDR1 SNHLY and CDR2 FYNNEI. With 5 bases clipped from V and 6 bases from J, the junction kept 1 base outside the gene matches. The CDR3 extends over 12 amino acids. The full variable domain, its missing parts supplied by reference TRBV2 and TRBJ2-7, is EPEVTQTPSHQVTQMGQEVILRCVPISNHLYFYWYRQILGQKVEFLVSFYNNEISEKSEIFDDQFSVERPDGSNFTLKIRSTKLEDSAMYFCASSWDRGEQYFGPGTRLTVT.

The chain links TRBV4-2 to TRBJ2-7; D may be TRBD2 (5 bases). V was pared by 0 bases and J by 6 bases, with 12 bases between. Germline CDR1 and CDR2: LGHNA and YNFKEQ. The CDR3 is 14 amino acids. Here the CDR3 reads CASSQDSGSVEQYF. For the CDR3, the DNA is TGTGCCAGCAGCCAAGATTCGGGGTCGGTCGAGCAGTACTTC.

The V and J genes are TRBV4-3 and TRBJ2-1, with 8 bases identical to TRBD2. The CDR3 loop spans 18 amino acids. Looked up from germline, CDR1 is LGHNA and CDR2 is YSLEER. Trimming cost V 0 bases and J 4 bases; bases outside gene matches: 11. Here the CDR3 DNA reads TGCGCCAGCAGCCAAGATCTCAAGCGGGAGCATAGGTACAATGAGCAGTTCTTC. It specifies CASSQDLKREHRYNEQFF.

The rearrangement links TRBV5-1 to TRBJ1-5; maybe TRBD1 (5 bases). Trimming removed 3 bases from V and 1 base from J, with 5 bases in between. The CDR3 is 13 amino acids. In germline, CDR1 is SGHRS, CDR2 YFSETQ. For the CDR3, the DNA is TGCGCCAGCAGCTCAGGGAGCAATCAGCCCCAGCATTTT. It yields the protein CASSSGSNQPQHF.

This clone was observed a single time. The chain combines TRBV5-4 with TRBJ2-3; 10 bases align to TRBD2. After removal of 4 bases from V and 7 bases from J, the junction contained 9 bases not matched to a gene. CDR1 SGHNT and CDR2 YYREEE come from the germline V gene (reference sequence). The CDR3 extends over 15 amino acids. CDR3 coding DNA: TGTGCCAGCAGCGTTCGACTAGCGGGTCTGTATACGCAGTATTTT. Translating it yields CASSVRLAGLYTQYF.

This clone was seen a few times. This chain links TRBV10-3 with TRBJ2-1; no clear D gene. Looked up from germline, CDR1 is ENHRY and CDR2 is SYGVKD. The length of the CDR3 is 13 residues. The V end lost 6 bases, the J end lost 3 bases, and 9 bases lay between the germline ends. The CDR3 DNA reads as TGTGCCATCAGGGCTCCTAGCTACAATGAGCAGTTCTTC. Protein product: CAIRAPSYNEQFF.

This chain links TRBV7-9 with TRBJ1-5, with 9 bases aligning to TRBD1. This CDR3 comprises 19 residues. Germline CDR1 SEHNR, CDR2 FQNEAQ (reference sequence). Unmatched junction bases numbered 16, after V lost 6 bases and J lost 1 base. The CDR3 DNA is TGTGCCAGCAGTATCCCGGGACAGGGTTTTGTTATCAGCAATCAGCCCCAGCATTTT. It yields the protein CASSIPGQGFVISNQPQHF.

This chain joins TRBV6-1 and TRBJ2-1, with D maybe TRBD2 (6 bases). The CDR3 length is 15 residues. Germline V lookup: CDR1 MNHNS, CDR2 SASEGT. V lost 0 bases, J lost 0 bases, and 6 bases lay in between. The DNA for the CDR3 is TGTGCCAGCAGTGAAGCGCGGGGCTCCTACAATGAGCAGTTCTTC. This sequence encodes CASSEARGSYNEQFF.

This clone has a single count. CDR3 residues: CATSREGLGTRLLPEAFF. CDR3 in DNA: TGTGCCACCAGCAGAGAGGGCCTGGGGACACGACTTCTTCCTGAAGCTTTCTTT. J is TRBJ1-1 and V is TRBV15, with TRBD1 as a possible D gene (6 bases). With 0 bases removed from V and 6 bases from J, the gap between germline ends came to 23 bases. Looked up from germline, CDR1 is LNHNV and CDR2 is YYDKDF (reference sequence). The CDR3 is 18 residues long.

The J gene is TRBJ2-7, the V gene TRBV29-1, with D perhaps TRBD1 (6 bases). CDR1 and CDR2 from the germline V gene are SQVTM and ANQGSEA. The CDR3 sequence is 13 residues long. V was shortened by 3 bases and J by 6 bases, with 15 bases between the two germline ends. As DNA, the CDR3 is TGCAGCGTTGATGACAGGCAGGGAAGCGAGCAGTACTTC. Its translation is CSVDDRQGSEQYF.

The rearrangement links TRBV2 to TRBJ2-3; D might be TRBD2 (6 bases). The CDR3 loop spans 12 amino acids. From germline, CDR1 is SNHLY and CDR2 FYNNEI. Trimming cost V 7 bases and J 8 bases, with 13 bases left between them. The CDR3 protein is CASTRNGGTQYF. CDR3 DNA: TGTGCCAGCACCAGGAACGGGGGTACGCAGTATTTT.

The V and J genes are TRBV30 and TRBJ1-1; 10 positions match TRBD1. The germline V gene encodes CDR1 GTSNPN and CDR2 SVGIG (reference sequence). The CDR3 has 16 residues. Unmatched junction bases numbered 5, after V lost 0 bases and J lost 1 base. The CDR3 nucleotides are TGTGCCTGGAGTGTGCCGAGGACAGGGGGGAACACTGAAGCTTTCTTT. It is translated as CAWSVPRTGGNTEAFF.

This clone was recorded only once. The gene calls are TRBV7-2 and TRBJ1-6; 8 nucleotides agree with TRBD1. This CDR3 is 17 amino acids long. Germline V gives CDR1 SGHTA, CDR2 FQGNSA. V shed 4 bases and J 7 bases; nucleotides not matched to a gene: 12. The CDR3 sequence is CASSSNYGTGSNSPLHF. CDR3 DNA sequence: TGTGCCAGCAGCTCTAATTATGGGACAGGCTCGAATTCACCCCTCCACTTT.

The chain employs TRBV4-2 and TRBJ1-2, with D unclear. The V gene lost 0 bases and the J gene lost 8 bases, with 19 bases spanning the gap. Germline V CDR1 and CDR2: LGHNA, YNFKEQ. CDR3 length: 16 amino acids. CDR3 protein: CASSQDLSALPPGYTF. The DNA of the CDR3 is TGTGCCAGCAGCCAAGATCTGTCTGCTCTACCCCCCGGCTACACCTTC.